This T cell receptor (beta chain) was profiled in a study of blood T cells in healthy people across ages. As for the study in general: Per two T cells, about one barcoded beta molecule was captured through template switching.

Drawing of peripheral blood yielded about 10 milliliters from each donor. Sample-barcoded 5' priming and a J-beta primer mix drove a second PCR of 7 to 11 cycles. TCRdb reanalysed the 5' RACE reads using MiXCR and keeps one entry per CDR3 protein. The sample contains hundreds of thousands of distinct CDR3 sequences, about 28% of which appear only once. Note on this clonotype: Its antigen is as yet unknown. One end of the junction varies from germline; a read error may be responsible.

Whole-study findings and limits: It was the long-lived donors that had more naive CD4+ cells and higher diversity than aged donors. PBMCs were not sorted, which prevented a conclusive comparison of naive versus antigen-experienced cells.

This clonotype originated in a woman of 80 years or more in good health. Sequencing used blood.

Here the CDR3 reads CAGSLGIHNTYEQYF. CDR3 coding DNA: TGTGCCGGCAGCTTAGGTATTCATAATACCTACGAGCAGTACTTT. The chain has TRBV11-2 and TRBJ2-7, with D uncertain. The CDR3 length is 15 residues. Germline values: CDR1 SGHAT, CDR2 FQNNGV.